These 13 T cell receptor beta chains were all obtained from the same sample, sequenced in a study of cytomegalovirus exposure and HLA in healthy donors. Use of 60 Vbeta and 13 Jbeta primers characterized the PCR. Clones were read by immunoSEQ multiplex PCR, and TCRdb kept only the in-frame ones, dropping some. The profile shows around 100,000 clones, 70% of them singletons. The sequenced sample was PBMCs. The receptors shown here come from a man younger than 45 in good health and CMV-seropositive.

The J gene is TRBJ1-3, the V gene TRBV28; 9 bases agree with TRBD1. This CDR3 has 17 residues. Trimming at V came to 8 bases and at J to 2 bases, leaving 13 bases not matched to a gene. The germline V gene encodes CDR1 MDHEN and CDR2 SYDVKM. The CDR3 reads CASGAPSQGAAGNTIYF. The CDR3 bases are TGTGCCAGCGGAGCCCCCTCACAGGGGGCGGCTGGAAACACCATATATTTT. Using reference TRBV28 and TRBJ1-3 for the parts outside the CDR3, the full variable domain is DVKVTQSSRYLVKRTGEKVFLECVQDMDHENMFWYRQDPGLGLRLIYFSYDVKMKEKGDIPEGYSVSREKKERFSLILESASTNQTSMYLCASGAPSQGAAGNTIYFGEGSWLTVV.

V gene TRBV29-1 combines with J gene TRBJ1-1; D uncertain. Per germline, CDR1 SQVTM and CDR2 ANQGSEA. V was cut by 4 bases and J by 1 base, with 4 bases left in between. The CDR3 sequence is 11 residues long. CDR3 DNA sequence: TGCAGCGTTGCCAGGAACACTGAAGCTTTCTTT. Translated, it gives CSVARNTEAFF.

This chain uses TRBV6-5 with TRBJ1-1; D ambiguous. The CDR3 runs 13 residues. The V gene lost 6 bases and the J gene lost 1 base, with 9 bases spanning the gap. Germline-derived CDR1 and CDR2 are MNHEY and SVGAGI. Written as DNA, the CDR3 is TGTGCCAGCAGCGGGGAGGGGAACACTGAAGCTTTCTTT. Translation gives CASSGEGNTEAFF.

The chain couples TRBV4-2 to TRBJ2-7; D ambiguous. Deletions cut 0 bases from V and 3 bases from J, with 6 bases between. The CDR3 covers 13 residues. The V gene's germline CDR1 is LGHNA and CDR2 YNFKEQ. The CDR3 sequence is CASSQDASYEQYF. DNA of the CDR3: TGTGCCAGCAGCCAAGATGCCAGCTACGAGCAGTACTTC.

This chain connects TRBV7-9 to TRBJ1-1; tentative D call: TRBD1 (5 bases). Per the germline V gene, CDR1 is SEHNR and CDR2 is FQNEAQ (reference sequence). CDR3 size: 13 residues. Trimming shortened V by 3 bases and J by 4 bases, and 9 bases separated the two germline ends. The CDR3 spells CASSLAGPTEAFF. Here the CDR3 DNA reads TGTGCCAGCAGCTTGGCAGGGCCCACTGAAGCTTTCTTT.

This chain joins TRBV2 and TRBJ2-2; 8 bases map to TRBD1. The junction had 6 bases not matched to a gene; V was cut back by 5 bases and J by 7 bases. CDR3 length equals 14 residues. Germline-derived CDR1 and CDR2 are SNHLY and FYNNEI. CDR3 DNA sequence: TGTGCCAGCAGTTGGACAGGGCAGAACGGGGAGCTGTTTTTT. Protein: CASSWTGQNGELFF.

This clone has a handful of counts. The chain has TRBV5-1 and TRBJ2-3; tentative D call: TRBD1 (5 bases). This CDR3 region has 16 residues. Germline V gene lookup returns CDR1 SGHRS and CDR2 YFSETQ. The V gene lost 2 bases and the J gene lost 2 bases, with 15 bases spanning the gap. The CDR3, as DNA: TGCGCCAGCAGCTTCCTGGGGCGGTCTTCCACAGATACGCAGTATTTT. It translates to CASSFLGRSSTDTQYF.

The genes are TRBV29-1 and TRBJ1-5, with 11 bases identical to TRBD1. J was trimmed by 5 bases and V by 4 bases; bases with no gene match: 1. The CDR3 has 13 residues. From germline, CDR1 is SQVTM and CDR2 ANQGSEA. CDR3 residues: CSVGTGGHQPQHF. CDR3 in DNA: TGCAGCGTTGGGACAGGGGGCCATCAGCCCCAGCATTTT. The complete variable domain, with remaining parts taken from reference TRBV29-1 and TRBJ1-5, reads SAVISQKPSRDICQRGTSLTIQCQVDSQVTMMFWYRQQPGQSLTLIATANQGSEATYESGFVIDKFPISRPNLTFSTLTVSNMSPEDSSIYLCSVGTGGHQPQHFGDGTRLSIL.

This rearrangement joins TRBV27 to TRBJ2-2; 10 bases fit TRBD1. With 3 bases clipped from V and 4 bases from J, the junction kept 2 bases outside the gene matches. Germline lookup yields CDR1 MNHEY and CDR2 SMNVEV (reference sequence). The CDR3 runs to 15 residues. As DNA, the CDR3 is TGTGCCAGCAGTTTGACAGGGGGCAGCACCGGGGAGCTGTTTTTT. It codes for CASSLTGGSTGELFF.

This chain uses TRBV4-2 with TRBJ1-1, with no clear D. CDR3 length equals 15 residues. V was cut by 4 bases and J by 2 bases, with 14 bases left in between. In germline, CDR1 is LGHNA, CDR2 YNFKEQ. As DNA, the CDR3 is TGTGCCAGCAGCCCCGGAGGGCAGGTTAACACTGAAGCTTTCTTT. Protein sequence: CASSPGGQVNTEAFF.

CDR3 in amino acids: CASKSDRGRTEAFF. In nucleotides, the CDR3 is TGTGCCAGCAAGTCGGACAGGGGGCGAACTGAAGCTTTCTTT. This chain links TRBV2 with TRBJ1-1, with 11 positions matching TRBD1. This CDR3 has 14 amino acids. The germline CDR1 and CDR2 sequences are SNHLY and FYNNEI. V was pared by 7 bases and J by 5 bases, with 6 bases of the junction left unmatched.

DNA for the CDR3: TGTGCCAGCAGCGTAGGGAGGGACCTGGGAAACACCATATATTTT. It codes for CASSVGRDLGNTIYF. This rearrangement joins TRBV9 to TRBJ1-3; a possible D gene is TRBD1 (5 bases). V was cut by 0 bases and J by 4 bases, with 11 bases left in between. Germline V gene data show CDR1 as SGDLS and CDR2 as YYNGEE. There are 15 residues in the CDR3.

In this sample, this clone turned up once. The chain is built from TRBV2 and TRBJ2-2; D is perhaps TRBD2 (5 bases). CDR1 and CDR2 from the germline V gene are SNHLY and FYNNEI. This CDR3 is built from 15 residues. V lost 0 bases, J lost 5 bases, and 10 bases lay in between. The CDR3 DNA sequence: TGTGCCAGCAGTGAAGCGACGCTAGCTACCGGGGAGCTGTTTTTT. It translates to CASSEATLATGELFF.